This T cell receptor (beta chain) was sequenced during a study of T-cell memory formation after mild COVID-19. Notes on the study in general: Contracting CD4+ clones sat mainly in CM and EM; CD8+ in EMRA.

The germline V gene encodes CDR1 SGHTA and CDR2 FQGNSA. Trimming pared 2 bases from V and 3 bases from J, leaving 2 bases between. The CDR3 totals 11 residues. At least ten counts were recorded for this clonotype. Its antigen is not known. The authors produced TCR alpha and TCR beta cDNA libraries with sample barcodes and UMIs by 5'RACE using constant-segment primers. MiXCR, run by TCRdb on the 5' RACE reads, gives a single entry per CDR3 protein. This table has 250,000 to 350,000 distinct CDR3 sequences, around a sixth appearing once. The TCR comes from a man younger than 30 who had mild COVID-19 (a few samples of this study predate the infection). Cell type and time point are not known. V gene TRBV7-2 combines with J gene TRBJ2-7; D not resolved. Sequenced material: PBMCs or a T cell subset sorted from them (not recorded which). The CDR3 sequence: CASSLLYEQYF. Written as DNA, the CDR3 is TGTGCCAGCAGCTTACTCTACGAGCAGTACTTC.